One sample yielded the 27 T cell receptor beta chains listed below, sequenced in a study of T-cell memory formation after mild COVID-19. TCRdb reprocessed the 5' RACE reads via MiXCR and lists one record per CDR3 protein. The sample yields 550,000 to 700,000 distinct CDR3 sequences, under 20% seen once. Sequenced material: PBMCs or a T cell subset sorted from them (not recorded which). Receptor source: an adult woman who had mild COVID-19 (a few samples of this study predate the infection). Cell type and time point are not known.

This clonotype was found a few times. V is TRBV30 and J is TRBJ1-2; D ambiguous. The CDR3 has 10 residues. Trimming pared 3 bases from V and 8 bases from J, leaving 7 bases between. Germline-derived CDR1 and CDR2 are GTSNPN and SVGIG (reference sequence). CDR3 sequence (DNA): TGTGCCTGGAGCGCGACAGGCTACACCTTC. This encodes CAWSATGYTF.

This clonotype is a singleton in its sample. V and J are TRBV11-2 and TRBJ1-1; no clear D gene. Trimming left V 5 bases short and J 5 bases short, with 18 bases between. Per germline, CDR1 SGHAT and CDR2 FQNNGV. The CDR3 spans 15 residues. CDR3 nucleotides: TGTGCCAGCAGCCCCCCAGTGGGTGTTGTAACTGAAGCTTTCTTT. This encodes CASSPPVGVVTEAFF.

This rearrangement joins TRBV6-5 to TRBJ2-1; D gene uncertain. Looked up from germline, CDR1 is MNHEY and CDR2 is SVGAGI. The CDR3 consists of 13 residues. Trimming took off 5 bases at V and 12 bases at J, with 17 bases between the two ends. The CDR3 is CASSPHDPTLQFF. The DNA of the CDR3 is TGTGCCAGCAGTCCCCACGATCCGACACTGCAGTTCTTC.

This chain uses TRBV18 with TRBJ2-3; 7 bases are a match to TRBD1. Germline V gene lookup returns CDR1 KGHSH and CDR2 LQKENI. The CDR3 runs 18 residues. V shed 3 bases and J 4 bases; nucleotides not matched to a gene: 16. CDR3 in amino acids: CASSPIGQAQYPADTQYF. CDR3 DNA: TGTGCCAGCTCACCTATAGGACAGGCACAATATCCGGCAGATACGCAGTATTTT.

This clonotype was counted a few times. V usage is TRBV12-3 or TRBV12-4 and J usage is TRBJ2-1, with a tentative D call TRBD2 (6 bases). The CDR3 loop spans 16 amino acids. With 4 bases removed from V and 5 bases from J, the gap between germline ends came to 18 bases. CDR3 bases: TGTGCCAGCAGTTCTCTCGGGGGATCCCCTAACAATGAGCAGTTCTTC. Its protein is CASSSLGGSPNNEQFF.

V usage is TRBV21-1 and J usage is TRBJ2-6; TRBD2 is the table's D call and was not checked against the DNA. TRBV21-1 is a documented pseudogene. CDR3 length: 15 amino acids. CDR3 nucleotide sequence: TGTGCCATCCCGCGTGCCGACACTGGGGCCAACGTCCTGACTTTC. Translating gives CAIPRADTGANVLTF.

The V call is TRBV6-1, the J call TRBJ2-2, with D possibly being TRBD2 (6 bases). This CDR3 is 13 amino acids long. Germline-derived CDR1 and CDR2 are MNHNS and SASEGT. Trimming pared 8 bases from V and 7 bases from J, leaving 14 bases between. CDR3 residues: CASDCWEDGELFF. Here the CDR3 DNA reads TGTGCCAGCGATTGCTGGGAGGACGGGGAGCTGTTTTTT.

This clonotype appeared once. The gene calls are TRBV3-1 and TRBJ1-2; no firm D call. The CDR3 loop spans 14 amino acids. Looked up from germline, CDR1 is LGHDT and CDR2 is YNNKEL (reference sequence). Trimming left V 1 base short and J 4 bases short, with 10 bases between. The CDR3 region has the DNA TGTGCCAGCAGCCAAGTGATGAAGACCTATGGCTACACCTTC. Translation: CASSQVMKTYGYTF.

This chain joins TRBV7-3 and TRBJ1-2; TRBD1 matches 8 bases. The CDR3 runs to 13 residues. CDR1 and CDR2 from the germline V gene are SGHTA and FQGTGA. Trimming took 5 bases from V and 5 from J; bases not matched to a gene: 4. The CDR3 DNA reads TGTGCCAGCAGCGACGGGACAGGTTATGGCTACACCTTC. Its translation: CASSDGTGYGYTF.

The chain employs TRBV7-3 and TRBJ2-6; 7 bases match TRBD1. This CDR3 contains 17 residues. CDR1 and CDR2 from the germline V gene are SGHTA and FQGTGA. V lost 5 bases to trimming and J lost 2 bases; unmatched junction nucleotides: 9. The CDR3 DNA reads TGTGCCAGCAGCAGGTTACCTGACAGGGCTGGGGCCAACGTCCTGACTTTC. Protein product: CASSRLPDRAGANVLTF.

The V and J genes are TRBV7-9 and TRBJ1-2; D is undetermined. The CDR3 runs 11 residues. Germline V gene lookup returns CDR1 SEHNR and CDR2 FQNEAQ (reference sequence). Trimming pared 2 bases from V and 8 bases from J, leaving 6 bases between. The CDR3, as DNA: TGTGCCAGCAGCTTACCGCCCGGCTACACCTTC. It encodes CASSLPPGYTF.

This chain uses TRBV5-5 with TRBJ2-1; 7 bases agree with TRBD1. The CDR3 is 15 residues long. Losses at the gene ends were 5 bases for V and 4 bases for J; bases not matched to a gene: 9. The germline gives CDR1 SGHKS, CDR2 YYEKEE (reference sequence). The CDR3 DNA follows: TGTGCCAGCAGTTCCGGGACAGCAACATACAATGAGCAGTTCTTC. It is translated as CASSSGTATYNEQFF.

This clonotype was detected a few times. J is TRBJ1-3 and V is TRBV27, with 8 bases fitting TRBD1. Germline-derived CDR1 and CDR2 are MNHEY and SMNVEV (reference sequence). Trimming cost V 8 bases and J 4 bases; bases outside gene matches: 7. This CDR3 comprises 14 residues. In DNA form, the CDR3 reads TGTGCCAGCCGAGACGCAGGGGGCGGAAACACCATATATTTT. Amino acids: CASRDAGGGNTIYF.

The table lists this clonotype with a count of one. The rearrangement joins TRBV9 to TRBJ2-1, with D unclear. The ends were cut back, 4 bases at V and 3 bases at J, with 20 bases in the middle. Per the germline V gene, CDR1 is SGDLS and CDR2 is YYNGEE. The CDR3 totals 17 residues. CDR3 region: CASSTHLGTGGYNEQFF. DNA for the CDR3: TGTGCCAGCAGCACCCACCTTGGAACTGGCGGCTACAATGAGCAGTTCTTC. Full variable domain (outside the CDR3, taken from reference TRBV9 and TRBJ2-1): DSGVTQTPKHLITATGQRVTLRCSPRSGDLSVYWYQQSLDQGLQFLIQYYNGEERAKGNILERFSAQQFPDLHSELNLSSLELGDSALYFCASSTHLGTGGYNEQFFGPGTRLTVL.

This clonotype was picked up a small number of times. The chain carries TRBV5-4 and TRBJ1-1, with D unclear. Germline V gene lookup returns CDR1 SGHNT and CDR2 YYREEE (reference sequence). The V end lost 4 bases, the J end lost 1 base, and 11 bases lay between the germline ends. This CDR3 is built from 14 residues. CDR3 bases: TGTGCCAGCAGCCGCCTCGAGTGGAACACTGAAGCTTTCTTT. It translates to CASSRLEWNTEAFF.

The J gene is TRBJ1-4, the V gene TRBV15, with 7 positions matching TRBD1. V lost 6 bases to trimming and J lost 5 bases; unmatched junction nucleotides: 9. This CDR3 region has 15 residues. From germline, CDR1 is LNHNV and CDR2 YYDKDF (reference sequence). The CDR3 DNA reads TGTGCCACCAGTCCGACAGGGAGGGAGAATGAAAAACTGTTTTTT. Amino acids: CATSPTGRENEKLFF.

This rearrangement joins TRBV20-1 to TRBJ2-5, with 7 bases fitting TRBD1. This CDR3 spans 16 amino acids. Germline V gene sequence: CDR1 DFQATT, CDR2 SNEGSKA (reference sequence). V was clipped by 0 bases and J by 4 bases; unmatched bases: 11. For the CDR3, the DNA is TGCAGTGCTAGAGAATCCGGGACAGAGAGAGGAGAGACCCAGTACTTC. Translation: CSARESGTERGETQYF.

This clonotype came up a few times. The rearrangement links TRBV5-1 to TRBJ2-1, with TRBD1 identical over 8 bases. This CDR3 spans 14 amino acids. In germline, CDR1 is SGHRS, CDR2 YFSETQ. V gave up 0 bases and J gave up 9 bases; unmatched junction bases: 5. The CDR3 reads CASSLETGGTEQFF. CDR3 DNA: TGCGCCAGCAGCTTGGAAACAGGGGGAACTGAGCAGTTCTTC.

The chain uses TRBV7-6 and TRBJ2-5; D not certain. Per germline, CDR1 SGHVS and CDR2 FNYEAQ. Deletions cut 1 base from V and 0 bases from J, with 6 bases between. This CDR3 has 14 residues. As DNA, the CDR3 is TGTGCCAGCAGCTTAGAACGCAACCAAGAGACCCAGTACTTC. Translating it yields CASSLERNQETQYF.

The rearrangement uses TRBV3-1 and TRBJ1-6, with D hard to call. Germline V CDR1 and CDR2: LGHDT, YNNKEL (reference sequence). The V end was cut by 0 bases, the J end by 16 bases, with 10 bases between. This CDR3 spans 12 amino acids. The CDR3 region is CASSQEGRLLHF. DNA of the CDR3: TGTGCCAGCAGCCAAGAAGGCCGATTACTCCACTTT.

This clonotype was detected only a few times. The gene calls are TRBV4-1 and TRBJ1-3; TRBD1 might be the D (5 bases). CDR3 length equals 15 residues. V shed 5 bases and J shed 0 bases, with 11 bases lying between them. The germline V gene has CDR1 MGHRA and CDR2 YSYEKL. The CDR3 sequence: CASSWDRSSGNTIYF. The CDR3 nucleotides read TGCGCCAGCAGCTGGGACCGCAGCTCTGGAAACACCATATATTTT.

V gene TRBV18 combines with J gene TRBJ2-1; a possible D gene is TRBD2 (5 bases). The length of the CDR3 is 13 residues. V lost 5 bases to trimming and J lost 10 bases, with 15 bases between them. Germline V gene lookup returns CDR1 KGHSH and CDR2 LQKENI. CDR3 DNA: TGTGCCAGCTCATCCCGACTCGCTAGCGAGCAGTTCTTC. It is translated as CASSSRLASEQFF.

The CDR3 protein is CASSLGRGYTDTQYF. The CDR3 nucleotides are TGTGCCAGCAGTTTGGGGCGGGGGTACACAGATACGCAGTATTTT. The chain joins TRBV12-3 or TRBV12-4 to TRBJ2-3, with TRBD2 identical over 7 bases. This CDR3 contains 15 residues. J gave up 2 bases and V 3 bases, and 5 bases lay outside the gene matches.

A few counts support this clonotype. The chain joins TRBV3-1 to TRBJ1-2; the D is unclear. The CDR3 sequence is 12 residues long. The germline V gene has CDR1 LGHDT and CDR2 YNNKEL (reference sequence). V lost 1 base, J lost 4 bases, and 4 bases lay in between. In nucleotides, the CDR3 is TGTGCCAGCAGCCAAGGCCCCTATGGCTACACCTTC. It codes for CASSQGPYGYTF.

This clonotype was picked up many times. This chain links TRBV7-2 with TRBJ2-7; 9 bases are shared with TRBD2. The CDR3 runs 15 residues. Germline V gene data show CDR1 as SGHTA and CDR2 as FQGNSA. J gave up 0 bases and V 3 bases, and 3 bases lay outside the gene matches. The CDR3: CASSLGSGSSYEQYF. The CDR3, as DNA: TGTGCCAGCAGCTTGGGTAGCGGGAGCTCCTACGAGCAGTACTTC.

The chain couples TRBV7-6 to TRBJ2-1; D tentatively fits TRBD1 or TRBD2 (6 bases each). The V gene lost 2 bases and the J gene lost 7 bases, with 21 bases spanning the gap. Germline assignment: CDR1 SGHVS and CDR2 FNYEAQ. The CDR3 consists of 17 residues. For the CDR3, the DNA is TGTGCCAGCAGCTTAACCAGCGCGGGACAAGACAGGAATGAGCAGTTCTTC. Translation: CASSLTSAGQDRNEQFF.

CDR3 sequence: CASSFIEGTYEQYF. DNA for the CDR3: TGTGCCAGCAGTTTCATCGAGGGCACCTACGAGCAGTACTTC. The chain couples TRBV12-3 or TRBV12-4 to TRBJ2-7, with a tentative D call TRBD2 (5 bases). The CDR3 length is 14 residues. V dropped 3 bases and J dropped 2 bases, with 11 bases sitting between them.